This TCR beta chain was captured by sequencing in a study of T cell changes during pregnancy in multiple sclerosis. V was shortened by 1 base and J by 6 bases, with 7 bases between the two germline ends. The CDR3 extends over 13 amino acids. The germline gives CDR1 SGHNT, CDR2 YYREEE (reference sequence). This clone was seen a few times. TCRdb keeps only in-frame clones here, not all; method: immunoSEQ multiplex PCR. The table shows over 55,000 clones, with about 89% occurring only once. This receptor was taken from a female donor with multiple sclerosis, enrolled in a pregnancy study. The chain employs TRBV5-4 and TRBJ1-4; the D is unclear. The specimen comprised peripheral blood, sampled in the first trimester of pregnancy. CDR3 region: CASSLRSDEKLFF. Here the CDR3 DNA reads TGTGCCAGCAGCTTGCGGAGTGATGAAAAACTGTTTTTT.